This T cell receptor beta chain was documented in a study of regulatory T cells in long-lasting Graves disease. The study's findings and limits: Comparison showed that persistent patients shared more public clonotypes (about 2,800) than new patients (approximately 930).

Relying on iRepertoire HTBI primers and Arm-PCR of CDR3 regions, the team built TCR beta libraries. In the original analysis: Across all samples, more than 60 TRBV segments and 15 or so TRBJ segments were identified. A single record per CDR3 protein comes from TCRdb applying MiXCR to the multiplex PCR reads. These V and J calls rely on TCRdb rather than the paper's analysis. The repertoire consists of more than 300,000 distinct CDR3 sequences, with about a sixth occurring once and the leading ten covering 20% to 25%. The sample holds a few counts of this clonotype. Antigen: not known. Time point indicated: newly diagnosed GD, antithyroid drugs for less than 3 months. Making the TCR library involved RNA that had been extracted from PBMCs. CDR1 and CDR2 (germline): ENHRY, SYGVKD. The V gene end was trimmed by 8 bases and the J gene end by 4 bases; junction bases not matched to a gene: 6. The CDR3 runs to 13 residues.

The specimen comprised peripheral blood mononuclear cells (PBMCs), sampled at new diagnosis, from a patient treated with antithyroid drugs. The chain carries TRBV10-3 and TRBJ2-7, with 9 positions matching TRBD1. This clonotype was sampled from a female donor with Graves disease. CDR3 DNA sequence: TGTGCCATCTCCCGGGACAGGGCTTACGAGCAGTACTTC. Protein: CAISRDRAYEQYF.